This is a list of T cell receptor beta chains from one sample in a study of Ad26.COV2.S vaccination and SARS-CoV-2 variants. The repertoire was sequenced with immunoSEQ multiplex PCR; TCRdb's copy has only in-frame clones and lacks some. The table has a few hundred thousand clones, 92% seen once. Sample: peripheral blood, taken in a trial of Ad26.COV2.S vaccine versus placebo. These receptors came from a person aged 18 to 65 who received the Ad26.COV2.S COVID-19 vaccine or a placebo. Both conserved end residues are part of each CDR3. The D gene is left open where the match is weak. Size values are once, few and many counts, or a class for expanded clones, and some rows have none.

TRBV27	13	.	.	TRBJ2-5	TGTGCCAGCAGTTCCAGGACAGTAGCGACCCAGTACTTC	CASSSRTVATQYF
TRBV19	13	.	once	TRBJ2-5	TGTGCCAGTAGTATCCGGGACTCGGAGACCCAGTACTTC	CASSIRDSETQYF
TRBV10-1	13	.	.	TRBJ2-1	TGCGCCACTTCGCATGACCACATAAATGAGCAGTTCTTC	CATSHDHINEQFF
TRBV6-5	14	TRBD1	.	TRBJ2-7	TGTGCCAGCAGAGGGACAGGGGGATCCTACGAGCAGTACTTC	CASRGTGGSYEQYF
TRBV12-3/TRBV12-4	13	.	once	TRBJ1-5	TGTGCCAGCAGTTCCCAGGGAAATCAGCCCCAGCATTTT	CASSSQGNQPQHF
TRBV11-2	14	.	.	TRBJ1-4	TGTGCCAGCAGCTCGCCACGGGGGCGTGAAAAACTGTTTTTT	CASSSPRGREKLFF
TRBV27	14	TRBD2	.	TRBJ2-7	TGTGCCAGCAGCCCCGGACTAGCGGCCTACGAGCAGTACTTC	CASSPGLAAYEQYF
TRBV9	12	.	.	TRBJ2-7	TGTGCCAGCAGCCCTGGGGGGAACGAGCAGTACTTC	CASSPGGNEQYF
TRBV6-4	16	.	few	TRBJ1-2	TGTGCCAGCAGTGACTCGCCAGGGGACCTAGGGTATGGCTACACCTTC	CASSDSPGDLGYGYTF
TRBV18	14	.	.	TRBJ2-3	TGTGCCAGCTCACCGACTGGCTCCACAGATACGCAGTATTTT	CASSPTGSTDTQYF
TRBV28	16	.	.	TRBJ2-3	TGTGCCAGCAGCCGGTCGCTACAGTATGCTACAGATACGCAGTATTTT	CASSRSLQYATDTQYF
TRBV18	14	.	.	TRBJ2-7	TGTGCCAGCTCACCACGGCAGACAGCCTACGAGCAGTACTTC	CASSPRQTAYEQYF
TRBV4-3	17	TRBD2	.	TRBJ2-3	TGCGCCAGCAGCCAAGATCGTAGCGGGGCTAGCACAGATACGCAGTATTTT	CASSQDRSGASTDTQYF
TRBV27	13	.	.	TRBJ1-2	TGTGCCAGCAGTCCTAGGGGGAACTATGGCTACACCTTC	CASSPRGNYGYTF
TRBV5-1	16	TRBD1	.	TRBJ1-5	TGCGCTAGGAGGGGACAGGGGGCAGAGGGCAATCAGCCCCAGCATTTT	CARRGQGAEGNQPQHF
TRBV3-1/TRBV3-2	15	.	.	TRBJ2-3	TGTGCCAGCAGCCAAGGAAACAGGAACACAGATACGCAGTATTTT	CASSQGNRNTDTQYF
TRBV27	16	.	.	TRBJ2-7	TGTGCCAGCAGTTTACACCTGACGAAGAGCTCCTACGAGCAGTACTTC	CASSLHLTKSSYEQYF
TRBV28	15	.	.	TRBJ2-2	TGTGCCAGCAGTTTCTGGGGGCGAGGCACCGGGGAGCTGTTTTTT	CASSFWGRGTGELFF
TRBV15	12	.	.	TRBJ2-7	TGTGCCACCAGCAGAGATCAGGCAGAGCAGTACTTC	CATSRDQAEQYF
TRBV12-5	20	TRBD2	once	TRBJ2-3	TGTGCTAGTGGCAATTGGGCTAGCGGGGGGAAATGGGGAAACACAGATACGCAGTATTTT	CASGNWASGGKWGNTDTQYF
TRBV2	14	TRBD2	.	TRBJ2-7	TGTGCCAGCAGGCTTAGCGGGGGATACTACGAGCAGTACTTC	CASRLSGGYYEQYF
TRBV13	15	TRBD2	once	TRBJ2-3	TGTGCCAGCAGCTTAACAGCGGGGGTGGCAGATACGCAGTATTTT	CASSLTAGVADTQYF